The 11 T cell receptor beta chains presented below share a single source sample, sequenced in a study of blood T cell repertoires in COVID-19. This table comes from immunoSEQ multiplex PCR, and its TCRdb copy is limited to in-frame clones, with some not included. The repertoire includes approximately 300,000 clones, more than 75% of them detected once, and roughly 5.3% sits in the top ten. The sequenced material came from PBMCs or T cells enriched from blood (not recorded which). These receptors all come from a woman aged 30 to 39 who had recovered from COVID-19.

This chain joins TRBV28 and TRBJ1-6; a possible D gene is TRBD1 (6 bases). Trimming shortened V by 3 bases and J by 10 bases, and 19 bases separated the two germline ends. The length of the CDR3 is 16 residues. Per the germline V gene, CDR1 is MDHEN and CDR2 is SYDVKM. CDR3 sequence (DNA): TGTGCCAGCAGTTTTGGTTGGCAGGGGTTTCGATCACCCCTCCACTTT. Translation: CASSFGWQGFRSPLHF.

This clone was detected only a few times. The chain links TRBV7-2 to TRBJ1-2; a weak D match, TRBD1 (5 bases). Trimming left V 1 base short and J 2 bases short, with 8 bases between. Germline V gene lookup returns CDR1 SGHTA and CDR2 FQGNSA. CDR3 length: 14 amino acids. Here the CDR3 reads CASSLETVNYGYTF. Written as DNA, the CDR3 is TGTGCCAGCAGCTTAGAGACAGTAAACTATGGCTACACCTTC.

This chain uses TRBV29-1 with TRBJ1-1; no clear D gene. Per germline, CDR1 SQVTM and CDR2 ANQGSEA. Trimming took off 3 bases at V and 14 bases at J, with 16 bases between the two ends. This CDR3 is 11 amino acids long. CDR3 DNA: TGCAGCGTTGATATTAACACGGCGAGGTTCTTT. It yields the protein CSVDINTARFF.

The CDR3, as DNA: TGTGCCAGCAGCTGGGGGACGGGGGAGGCCTACGAGCAGTACTTC. This encodes CASSWGTGEAYEQYF. The rearrangement joins TRBV5-4 to TRBJ2-7, with D maybe TRBD2 (6 bases). This CDR3 spans 15 amino acids. Looked up from germline, CDR1 is SGHNT and CDR2 is YYREEE (reference sequence). Trimming pared 3 bases from V and 2 bases from J, leaving 15 bases between. Using reference TRBV5-4 and TRBJ2-7 for the parts outside the CDR3, the full variable domain is ETGVTQSPTHLIKTRGQQVTLRCSSQSGHNTVSWYQQALGQGPQFIFQYYREEENGRGNFPPRFSGLQFPNYSSELNVNALELDDSALYLCASSWGTGEAYEQYFGPGTRLTVT.

The chain couples TRBV19 to TRBJ1-6; TRBD1 matches at 8 bases. From germline, CDR1 is LNHDA and CDR2 SQIVND (reference sequence). The CDR3 spans 17 residues. The junction had 6 bases not matched to a gene; V was cut back by 5 bases and J by 0 bases. CDR3: CASSLRDRISYNSPLHF. CDR3 DNA sequence: TGTGCCAGTAGTCTCCGGGACAGGATCTCCTATAATTCACCCCTCCACTTT.

The chain recombines TRBV11-1 with TRBJ2-2, with D possibly matching TRBD1 (5 bases). This CDR3 comprises 14 residues. Trimming took off 7 bases at V and 6 bases at J, with 15 bases between the two ends. Germline V CDR1 and CDR2: SGHAT, FQDESV (reference sequence). In nucleotides, the CDR3 is TGTGCCAGCACCGCGTATCCCAGGGCCGGGGAGCTGTTTTTT. It translates to CASTAYPRAGELFF. Together with reference TRBV11-1 and TRBJ2-2, the CDR3 gives the full variable domain: EAEVAQSPRYKITEKSQAVAFWCDPISGHATLYWYRQILGQGPELLVQFQDESVVDDSQLPKDRFSAERLKGVDSTLKIQPAELGDSAMYLCASTAYPRAGELFFGEGSRLTVL.

The chain links TRBV2 to TRBJ1-1, with 7 bases that match TRBD1. Germline V gene lookup returns CDR1 SNHLY and CDR2 FYNNEI. J gave up 5 bases and V 4 bases, and 7 bases lay outside the gene matches. CDR3 size: 14 residues. The CDR3 DNA is TGTGCCAGCAGTGTCGACAGGGTGGGGACTGAAGCTTTCTTT. Its protein is CASSVDRVGTEAFF.

This rearrangement joins TRBV19 to TRBJ1-5, with D possibly TRBD1 on 6 matching bases. Trimming removed 0 bases at V and 4 bases at J, with 13 bases between. CDR3 length: 16 amino acids. Per germline, CDR1 LNHDA and CDR2 SQIVND (reference sequence). The CDR3, as DNA: TGTGCCAGTAGTATAGATGGGGGGGCCCCGAATCAGCCCCAGCATTTT. Its translation: CASSIDGGAPNQPQHF.

V is TRBV4-3 and J is TRBJ1-1; D is unresolved. Germline values: CDR1 LGHNA, CDR2 YSLEER. Trimming pared 2 bases from V and 3 bases from J, leaving 13 bases between. The CDR3 consists of 15 residues. DNA of the CDR3: TGCGCCAGCAGCCAACTCTCCCGCGGCGACACTGAAGCTTTCTTT. This gives the protein CASSQLSRGDTEAFF.

The rearrangement links TRBV6-5 to TRBJ2-1; D may be TRBD2 (7 bases). Germline loops: CDR1 MNHEY, CDR2 SVGAGI. The CDR3 covers 15 residues. Trimming stripped 6 bases from V and 5 bases from J, with 17 bases between. The CDR3 sequence is CASSLSGGLNNEQFF. CDR3 bases: TGTGCCAGCAGCCTCTCGGGGGGCCTAAACAATGAGCAGTTCTTC.

In this sample, this clone turned up once. Other DNA sequences in the sample encode the same CDR3. This chain connects TRBV5-6 to TRBJ1-2; D might be TRBD1 (5 bases). CDR1 and CDR2 (germline): SGHDT, YYEEEE. CDR3 size: 12 residues. Trimming stripped 4 bases from V and 5 bases from J, with 9 bases between. CDR3 region: CASSPREYGYTF. CDR3 DNA sequence: TGTGCCAGCAGCCCCAGGGAATATGGCTACACCTTC.